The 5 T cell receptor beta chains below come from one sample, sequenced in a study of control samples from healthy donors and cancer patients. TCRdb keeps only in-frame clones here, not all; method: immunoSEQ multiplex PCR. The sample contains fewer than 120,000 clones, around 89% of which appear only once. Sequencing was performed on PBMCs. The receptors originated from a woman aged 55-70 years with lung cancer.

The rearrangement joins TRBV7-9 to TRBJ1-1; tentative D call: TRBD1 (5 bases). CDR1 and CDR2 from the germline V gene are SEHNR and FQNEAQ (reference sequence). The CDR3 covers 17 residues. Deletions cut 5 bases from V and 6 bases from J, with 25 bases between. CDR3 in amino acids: CASSPLLGGTRVAEAFF. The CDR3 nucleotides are TGTGCCAGCAGCCCACTTTTGGGGGGAACAAGGGTGGCTGAAGCTTTCTTT.

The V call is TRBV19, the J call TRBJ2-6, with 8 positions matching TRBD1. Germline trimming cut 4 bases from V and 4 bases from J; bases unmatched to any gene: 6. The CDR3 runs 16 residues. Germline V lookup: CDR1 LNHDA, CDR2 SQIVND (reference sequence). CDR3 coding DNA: TGTGCCAGTAGTACCCCAGGGGGCAGGGGGGCCAACGTCCTGACTTTC. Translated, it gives CASSTPGGRGANVLTF.

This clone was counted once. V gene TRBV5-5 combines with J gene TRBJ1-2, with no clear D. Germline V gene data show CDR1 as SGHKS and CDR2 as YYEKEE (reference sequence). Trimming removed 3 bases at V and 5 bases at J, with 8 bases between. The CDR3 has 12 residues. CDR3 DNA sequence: TGTGCCAGCAGCTCTGCCCAGTATGGCTACACCTTC. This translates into CASSSAQYGYTF. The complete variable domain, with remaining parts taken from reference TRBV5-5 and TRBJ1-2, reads DAGVTQSPTHLIKTRGQQVTLRCSPISGHKSVSWYQQVLGQGPQFIFQYYEKEERGRGNFPDRFSARQFPNYSSELNVNALLLGDSALYLCASSSAQYGYTFGSGTRLTVV.

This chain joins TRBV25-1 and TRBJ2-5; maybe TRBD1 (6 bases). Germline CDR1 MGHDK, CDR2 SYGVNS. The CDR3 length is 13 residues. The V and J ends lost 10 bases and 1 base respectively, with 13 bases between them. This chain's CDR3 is CATAGALQETQYF. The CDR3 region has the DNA TGTGCCACCGCAGGGGCTCTCCAAGAGACCCAGTACTTC.

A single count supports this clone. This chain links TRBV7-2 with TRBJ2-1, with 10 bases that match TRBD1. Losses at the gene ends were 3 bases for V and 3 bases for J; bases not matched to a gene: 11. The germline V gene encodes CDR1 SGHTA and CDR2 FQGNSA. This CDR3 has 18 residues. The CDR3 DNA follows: TGTGCCAGCAGCTTCCGCCCGACAGGGGGCGCAGACTACAATGAGCAGTTCTTC. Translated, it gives CASSFRPTGGADYNEQFF.